One sample yielded the 25 T cell receptor beta chains listed below, sequenced in a study of tumor and adjacent non-tumor tissue in lung cancer. RNA was extracted from bulk tissue without any cell sorting. This non-tumor lung sample came from over 3 cm beyond the tumor edge. A modified ARM-PCR protocol with three rounds of nested PCR amplified TCRbeta. TCRdb re-called the multiplex PCR reads with MiXCR, one entry per CDR3 protein. The sample contains tens of thousands of distinct CDR3 sequences, 76% of which appear only once. The specimen was distant non-tumor lung tissue. The receptors derive from a man in his sixties with non-small cell lung cancer.

With regard to this clonotype: The CDR3 carries no conserved terminal phenylalanine or tryptophan, so it likely arises from a read error. The V gene is TRBV24-1, the J gene TRBJ2-2, with D uncertain. Trimming removed 0 bases at V and 1 base at J, with 5 bases between. Per germline, CDR1 KGHDR and CDR2 SFDVKD. The CDR3 extends over 15 amino acids. CDR3 amino acids: CATSDLMRNTGELFL. The CDR3 DNA reads as TGTGCCACCAGTGATTTGATGAGGAACACCGGGGAGCTGTTTTTA.

With regard to this clonotype: This sequence may be a read error, since a much larger clone differs from it by one base. The chain uses TRBV7-9 and TRBJ2-5; D is possibly TRBD1 (5 bases). CDR3 size: 15 residues. V dropped 2 bases and J dropped 5 bases, with 15 bases sitting between them. Per germline, CDR1 SEHNR and CDR2 FQNEAQ (reference sequence). CDR3 amino acids: CASSLRGFSRETQYF. The CDR3 DNA sequence: TGTGCCAGCAGCTTAAGGGGCTTCTCAAGGGAGACCCAGTACTTC.

On this clonotype itself: This may arise from a read error, as a much more abundant clone is one base away. This chain links TRBV11-2 with TRBJ2-7; TRBD1 is a possible D gene (6 bases). The germline V gene encodes CDR1 SGHAT and CDR2 FQNNGV. The length of the CDR3 is 15 residues. CDR3 nucleotide sequence: TGTGCCACCAGCTTAGACCCAGGGGACCGCTACGAGCAGTACTTC. The encoded protein is CATSLDPGDRYEQYF.

At least ten counts were recorded for this clonotype. The chain uses TRBV2 and TRBJ1-2; the match to TRBD1 covers 9 bases. V trimming: 11 bases; J trimming: 8 bases; junction bases outside the gene matches: 21. The CDR3 contains 16 residues. The germline V gene encodes CDR1 SNHLY and CDR2 FYNNEI. In nucleotides, the CDR3 is TGTGCCTCACTTGGGAATCCGGGACAGGGCCCGGGGGGCTACACCTTC. Its protein is CASLGNPGQGPGGYTF.

This clonotype has a count of ten or more. V and J are TRBV5-1 and TRBJ2-5, with D unresolved. Germline loops: CDR1 SGHRS, CDR2 YFSETQ. V gave up 2 bases and J gave up 3 bases, with 8 bases separating them. This CDR3 is 13 amino acids long. CDR3 bases: TGCGCCAGCAGCTTCGGATTAAAAGAGACCCAGTACTTC. Its protein is CASSFGLKETQYF. Full variable domain (missing parts from reference TRBV5-1 and TRBJ2-5): KAGVTQTPRYLIKTRGQQVTLSCSPISGHRSVSWYQQTPGQGLQFLFEYFSETQRNKGNFPGRFSGRQFSNSRSEMNVSTLELGDSALYLCASSFGLKETQYFGPGTRLLVL.

To note about this clonotype: A much more abundant neighbour one base away suggests this may be a read error. The V and J genes are TRBV12-3 or TRBV12-4 and TRBJ2-1; D gene ambiguous. This CDR3 spans 11 amino acids. The CDR3 bases are TGTGCCAGCAGTTTGAAAAATGACCAGTTCTTC. Translating gives CASSLKNDQFF.

As to this clonotype: This may stem from a read error, because a much larger clone lies one nucleotide away. The chain links TRBV11-2 to TRBJ2-3; 7 bases match TRBD2. The CDR3 length is 15 residues. The germline gives CDR1 SGHAT, CDR2 FQNNGV. The DNA of the CDR3 is TGTGTCAGCAGCTTAGATCGGGGTAGCGGGGATACGCAGTATTTT. Translation: CVSSLDRGSGDTQYF.

In regard to this clonotype: This may be a read error: a much more frequent sequence differs by one nucleotide. The V and J genes are TRBV28 and TRBJ1-6, with 8 bases identical to TRBD1. This CDR3 is built from 15 residues. Germline V gene lookup returns CDR1 MDHEN and CDR2 SYDVKM. The CDR3 DNA sequence: TGTGCCACCGGGACAGGTCCTCCCTATAATCCACCCCTCCACTTT. This gives the protein CATGTGPPYNPPLHF.

As regards this clonotype: A read error is likely, as this CDR3 ends without the conserved phenylalanine or tryptophan. This chain links TRBV4-2 with TRBJ1-6, with no clear D. The germline gives CDR1 LGHNA, CDR2 YNFKEQ. The CDR3 has 14 residues. CDR3 sequence: CASSQGAGSSALHI. CDR3 coding DNA: TGTGCCAGCAGCCAAGGGGCGGGTAGTTCAGCCCTCCACATT.

Remarks on this clonotype: One end of the junction is discordant with germline, which a read error may explain. The chain carries TRBV6-5 and TRBJ2-2; D possibly corresponds to TRBD2 (5 bases). Germline assignment: CDR1 MNHEY and CDR2 SVGAGI. CDR3 size: 12 residues. The CDR3 loop is CASGGKTGELFF. DNA for the CDR3: TGTGCCAGTGGCGGAAAGACCGGGGAGTTGTTTTTT.

As to this clonotype: Relative to the germline gene, one junction end is altered; a read error may explain this. This chain joins TRBV4-1 and TRBJ1-2; D unclear. CDR1 and CDR2 (germline): MGHRA, YSYEKL. The CDR3 has 13 residues. The CDR3 is CARSQDNYYGYIF. The CDR3 DNA sequence: TGCGCCAGGAGCCAAGACAACTACTATGGCTACATCTTC.

With respect to this clonotype: Compared with germline, one end of the junction differs, possibly owing to a read error. V is TRBV29-1 and J is TRBJ2-2; the match to TRBD2 covers 7 bases. The CDR3 runs 13 residues. The germline V gene has CDR1 SQVTM and CDR2 ANQGSEA. CDR3 sequence (DNA): TGCAGCGTGCCCGGCAGTCTGAGCGGGGAGCTGTTATTT. Protein sequence: CSVPGSLSGELLF.

As regards this clonotype: The junction shows a germline mismatch at one end, possibly a read error. The gene calls are TRBV6-6 and TRBJ1-1; D might be TRBD1 (6 bases). Germline CDR1 reads MNHNY; CDR2 reads SVGAGI (reference sequence). This CDR3 comprises 14 residues. The chain's CDR3 is CVSTVRIGGTEAFF. CDR3 in DNA: TGTGTCAGCACTGTCCGGATAGGGGGGACTGAAGCTTTCTTT.

A remark on this clonotype: A much larger clone differs from this one at a single base, so this may be a read error. CDR3 region: CASSKRDPGKRSSYNEQFF. CDR3 DNA sequence: TGTGCCAGCAGCAAAAGGGACCCAGGGAAGCGTAGCTCCTACAATGAGCAGTTCTTC. This chain links TRBV21-1 with TRBJ2-1; TRBD1, the table's D call, lacks a check against the DNA. TRBV21-1 constitutes a pseudogene. The CDR3 runs 19 residues.

Note on this clonotype: A read error may produce the germline difference seen at one junction end. V is TRBV5-5 and J is TRBJ1-5; D might be TRBD1 (5 bases). The CDR3 loop spans 16 amino acids. Germline V CDR1 and CDR2: SGHKS, YYEKEE (reference sequence). The CDR3 DNA reads TGTGCCAGTAGCTTGGTCGCGGGGGACAGCAATCAGCCCCAGCATTTT. It yields the protein CASSLVAGDSNQPQHF.

As for this clonotype: This clone may be a read error of a much larger clone one base away. The chain has TRBV28 and TRBJ1-1; 9 bases fit TRBD1. The CDR3 has 15 residues. CDR1 and CDR2 from the germline V gene are MDHEN and SYDVKM. The chain's CDR3 is CARSLMGQGNTEAFF. CDR3 coding DNA: TGTGCCAGAAGTTTAATGGGACAGGGGAACACTGAAGCTTTCTTT.

A single count supports this clonotype. The junction departs from germline at one end; a sequencing error may be responsible. CDR3 residues: CASSPRLKGHSF. As DNA, the CDR3 is TGTGCCAGCAGTCCGAGACTAAAGGGACACTCCTTC. This chain connects TRBV12-3 or TRBV12-4 to TRBJ2-1, with D perhaps TRBD1 (6 bases). The CDR3 runs 12 residues.

The chain joins TRBV11-2 to TRBJ2-1; no clear D. V lost 0 bases to trimming and J lost 16 bases, with 19 bases between them. CDR3 length: 14 residues. The germline gives CDR1 SGHAT, CDR2 FQNNGV. CDR3 bases: TGTGCCAGCAGCTTAGATCCGGCAGCCTCCGAGTACTTCTTC. Its protein is CASSLDPAASEYFF.

This clonotype was counted between two and nine times. An end of the junction differs from the germline gene, which may be a read error. The chain carries TRBV28 and TRBJ2-2; possibly TRBD1 for D (7 bases). This CDR3 comprises 14 residues. CDR1 and CDR2 from the germline V gene are MDHEN and SYDVKM. The CDR3 protein is CATRPTGSGGEPFF. Written as DNA, the CDR3 is TGTGCCACCCGGCCGACAGGGTCGGGCGGGGAGCCGTTTTTT.

Concerning this clonotype: Germline and junction disagree at one end, which may indicate a read error. The chain uses TRBV10-3 and TRBJ2-2; 15 nucleotides line up with TRBD2. The CDR3 is 20 amino acids. Per the germline V gene, CDR1 is ENHRY and CDR2 is SYGVKD. The CDR3 spells CATSSGLAGGSSADTGELSF. The CDR3 DNA reads as TGTGCCACCTCGTCCGGACTAGCGGGAGGGAGCTCCGCGGACACCGGGGAGCTGTCTTTT.

For this clonotype: Compared with germline, one end of the junction differs, possibly owing to a read error. V and J are TRBV6-5 and TRBJ2-5; unclear D gene. The CDR3 totals 15 residues. Germline V gene data show CDR1 as MNHEY and CDR2 as SVGAGI. CDR3 DNA sequence: TGTGCAAGCAGTCCAGCCTCGATCAGCCAAAAGACCCAGTACTTC. Translation: CASSPASISQKTQYF.

As concerns this clonotype: One junction end does not reproduce the germline sequence, and a read error may be involved. The V and J genes are TRBV5-1 and TRBJ2-1; 15 bases map to TRBD2. Germline loops: CDR1 SGHRS, CDR2 YFSETQ. The CDR3 is 20 residues long. This CDR3 is CASRLGTGTSGRPFYNEQFF. Written as DNA, the CDR3 is TGCGCCAGCAGGTTAGGCACCGGGACTAGCGGGAGGCCATTCTACAATGAGCAATTCTTC.

The rearrangement links TRBV6-2 or TRBV6-3 to TRBJ2-7; either TRBD1 or TRBD2 may supply D (6 bases each). There are 12 residues in the CDR3. V lost 6 bases and J 8 bases, leaving 14 bases between the germline ends. Germline V gives CDR1 MNHEY, CDR2 SVGEGT. CDR3 amino acids: CASSYGGDKQYF. The CDR3 nucleotides are TGTGCCAGCAGCTACGGAGGGGACAAGCAGTACTTC.

V is TRBV29-1 and J is TRBJ2-7, with D perhaps TRBD2 (5 bases). The CDR3 contains 13 residues. Germline V CDR1 and CDR2: SQVTM, ANQGSEA. Deletions cut 7 bases from V and 4 bases from J, with 17 bases between. DNA for the CDR3: TGCAGCGCTGCTCTAGCAGTAAAGTACGAGCAGTACTTC. It translates to CSAALAVKYEQYF.

This clonotype was detected a few times. With a much larger clone just one base away, this may be a read error. This chain uses TRBV5-6 with TRBJ2-7, with TRBD1 matching over 8 bases. Germline loops: CDR1 SGHDT, CDR2 YYEEEE. This CDR3 comprises 14 residues. CDR3 sequence (DNA): TGTGCCAGCACCGGACAGGGCCTCTCCTACGTGCAGTACTTC. This translates into CASTGQGLSYVQYF.